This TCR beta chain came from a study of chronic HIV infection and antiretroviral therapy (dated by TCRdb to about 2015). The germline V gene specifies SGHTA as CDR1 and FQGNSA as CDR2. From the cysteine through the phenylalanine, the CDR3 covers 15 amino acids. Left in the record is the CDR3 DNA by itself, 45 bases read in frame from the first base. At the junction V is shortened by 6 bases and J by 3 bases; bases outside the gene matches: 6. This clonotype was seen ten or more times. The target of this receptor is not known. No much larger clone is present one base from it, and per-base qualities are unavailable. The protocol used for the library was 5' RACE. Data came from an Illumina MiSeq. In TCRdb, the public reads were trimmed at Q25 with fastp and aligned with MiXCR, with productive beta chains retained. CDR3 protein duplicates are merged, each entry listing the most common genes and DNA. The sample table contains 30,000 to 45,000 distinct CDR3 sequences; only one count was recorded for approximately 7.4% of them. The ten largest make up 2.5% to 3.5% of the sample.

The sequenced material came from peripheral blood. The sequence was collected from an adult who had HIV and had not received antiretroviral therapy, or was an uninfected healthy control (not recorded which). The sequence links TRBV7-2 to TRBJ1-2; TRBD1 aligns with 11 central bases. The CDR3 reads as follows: CASRGDRGVHYGYTF. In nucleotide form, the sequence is TGTGCCAGCAGGGGGGACAGGGGGGTTCACTATGGCTACACCTTC.